The 2 T cell receptor beta chains below were found in one sample sequenced in a study of CD8 T cells in Susac syndrome. Reverse transcription of roughly 0.5 to 1 ug RNA was performed with random hexamers. From the immunoSEQ multiplex PCR reads, TCRdb called clonotypes with MiXCR, one entry per CDR3 protein. Of a few hundred thousand distinct CDR3 sequences listed, 65% to 90% are singletons. Sequences were obtained from CD8+ T cells from PBMCs. These TCRs come from a human donor with multiple sclerosis.

This clonotype showed up just once. The rearrangement joins TRBV30 to TRBJ2-7; D not certain. This CDR3 is 12 amino acids long. CDR1 is GTSNPN, CDR2 SVGIG, per germline (reference sequence). Trimming removed 5 bases at V and 4 bases at J, with 12 bases between. DNA for the CDR3: TGTGCCTGGGGCTTTCGGTCGTACGAGCAGTACTTC. Translated, it gives CAWGFRSYEQYF.

J is TRBJ2-5 and V is TRBV29-1; D gene ambiguous. The ends were cut back, 3 bases at V and 4 bases at J, with 18 bases in the middle. The CDR3 has 15 amino acids. Per germline, CDR1 SQVTM and CDR2 ANQGSEA. The CDR3 spells CSVDDSDRKGETQYF. The CDR3 DNA reads as TGCAGCGTTGATGATTCGGACCGGAAGGGAGAGACCCAGTACTTC.